A single TCR beta chain is shown here with its context. This sample was included in a study of shared clonotypes between healthy human individuals. Memory CD4+ cells were the fraction left after CD45RA+ naive selection. The assay ran at deep level. Using immunoSEQ multiplex PCR, the repertoire was profiled, and TCRdb retains in-frame clones only, with some absent. The data contain 600,000 to 750,000 clones, 72% of them singletons. The source material was memory CD4+ T cells sorted from blood. Indicated subset: CD45RA-negative fraction. The source of this sequence is a woman aged 25-40 years in good health.

CDR3: CASRKAKGGNQPQHF. CDR3 nucleotides: TGTGCCAGCAGGAAAGCTAAGGGTGGGAATCAGCCCCAGCATTTT. The V gene is TRBV6-1, the J gene TRBJ1-5; D not certain. The CDR3 covers 15 residues. The ends were cut back, 6 bases at V and 4 bases at J, with 16 bases in the middle. Germline V gene sequence: CDR1 MNHNS, CDR2 SASEGT.